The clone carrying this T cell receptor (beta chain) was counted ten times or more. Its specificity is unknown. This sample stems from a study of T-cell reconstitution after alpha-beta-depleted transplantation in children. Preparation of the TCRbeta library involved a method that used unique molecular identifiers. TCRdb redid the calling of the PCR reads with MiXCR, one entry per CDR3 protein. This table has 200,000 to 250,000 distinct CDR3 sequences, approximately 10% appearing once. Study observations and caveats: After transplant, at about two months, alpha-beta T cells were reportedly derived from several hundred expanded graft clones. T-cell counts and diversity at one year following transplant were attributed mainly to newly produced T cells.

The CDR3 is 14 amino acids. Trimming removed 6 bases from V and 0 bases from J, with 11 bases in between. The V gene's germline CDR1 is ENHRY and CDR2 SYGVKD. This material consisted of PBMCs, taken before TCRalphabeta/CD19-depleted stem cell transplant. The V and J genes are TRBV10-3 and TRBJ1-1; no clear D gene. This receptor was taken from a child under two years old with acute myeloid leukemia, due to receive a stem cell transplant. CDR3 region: CAIRVGRLNTEAFF. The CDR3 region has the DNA TGTGCCATCAGGGTAGGCAGATTGAACACTGAAGCTTTCTTT.